The rows below give T cell receptor beta chains drawn from one sample of a study of blood T cell repertoires in COVID-19. Only in-frame clones appear in the TCRdb table, and some are missing; sequencing was by immunoSEQ multiplex PCR. The repertoire consists of a few hundred thousand clones, with roughly 85% occurring once and the leading ten covering 18%. Sequencing was done on a sample of PBMCs or T cells enriched from blood (not recorded which). These receptor sequences come from a man aged 35 to 55 who had recovered from COVID-19. CDR3s include the opening cysteine and the closing phenylalanine or tryptophan. The D gene is left open where the match is weak. Expanded clones are given a class, and other clones once, few, many or no size at all.

D: TRBD1
size: -
V: TRBV9
J: TRBJ1-6
CDR3: CASSGDRGNSPLHF
DNA: TGTGCCAGCAGCGGAGACAGGGGGAATTCACCCCTCCACTTT

D: TRBD2
size: -
V: TRBV19
J: TRBJ2-1
CDR3: CASSSTFGTSGSAQFF
DNA: TGTGCCAGTAGTAGTACCTTTGGGACTAGCGGGAGTGCGCAGTTCTTC

D: -
size: -
V: TRBV7-9
J: TRBJ2-1
CDR3: CASSPDSSYNEQFF
DNA: TGTGCCAGCAGCCCCGACAGCTCCTACAATGAGCAGTTCTTC

D: -
size: -
V: TRBV10-3
J: TRBJ1-3
CDR3: CAISGVGSYSGNTIYF
DNA: TGTGCCATCAGTGGGGTCGGTAGCTACTCTGGAAACACCATATATTTT

D: -
size: -
V: TRBV19
J: TRBJ1-5
CDR3: CASSTQQGIGRNQPQHF
DNA: TGTGCCAGTAGTACACAACAGGGAATTGGGCGCAATCAGCCCCAGCATTTT

D: TRBD1
size: -
V: TRBV7-2
J: TRBJ2-7
CDR3: CASSLFLSIGTGLSYEQYF
DNA: TGTGCCAGCAGCTTATTTTTGTCGATAGGGACAGGGTTATCCTACGAGCAGTACTTC

D: TRBD2
size: -
V: TRBV11-2
J: TRBJ2-3
CDR3: CASSLTAGGTDTQYF
DNA: TGTGCCAGCAGCTTAACAGCGGGAGGGACAGATACGCAGTATTTT

D: TRBD2
size: -
V: TRBV19
J: TRBJ2-7
CDR3: CARIAGRYEQYF
DNA: TGTGCCAGAATAGCGGGAAGGTACGAGCAGTACTTC

D: TRBD1
size: few
V: TRBV10-3
J: TRBJ1-6
CDR3: CAISDLDRGIYNSPLHF
DNA: TGTGCCATCAGTGACCTCGACAGGGGGATCTATAATTCACCCCTCCACTTT

D: TRBD2
size: -
V: TRBV2
J: TRBJ2-7
CDR3: CASSAPSGSLYEQYF
DNA: TGTGCCAGCAGTGCTCCTAGCGGGAGTTTGTACGAGCAGTACTTC

D: -
size: -
V: TRBV21-1
J: TRBJ2-2
CDR3: CASSRFRDNAPGELFF
DNA: TGTGCCAGCAGCAGATTCCGGGACAACGCCCCCGGGGAGCTGTTTTTT

D: TRBD1
size: once
V: TRBV4-1
J: TRBJ2-5
CDR3: CASSLTSTGYETQYF
DNA: TGCGCCAGCAGCCTAACCTCGACAGGGTATGAGACCCAGTACTTC

D: -
size: -
V: TRBV21-1
J: TRBJ1-4
CDR3: CASSKGKRGTGVGEKLFF
DNA: TGTGCCAGCAGCAAAGGGAAAAGGGGGACAGGGGTAGGGGAAAAACTGTTTTTT

D: TRBD2
size: -
V: TRBV5-1
J: TRBJ2-7
CDR3: CASSGTSGIYEQYF
DNA: TGCGCCAGCAGCGGGACTAGCGGGATCTACGAGCAGTACTTC

D: -
size: -
V: TRBV18
J: TRBJ1-2
CDR3: CASSPPVRDGYTF
DNA: TGTGCCAGCTCACCACCGGTCCGGGATGGCTACACCTTC

D: TRBD2
size: -
V: TRBV5-4
J: TRBJ2-2
CDR3: CASRRGAFGREDVTGELFF
DNA: TGTGCCAGCAGACGTGGGGCGTTTGGGCGGGAGGATGTCACCGGGGAGCTGTTTTTT

D: -
size: -
V: TRBV7-8
J: TRBJ1-2
CDR3: CASSPGGDGYTF
DNA: TGTGCCAGCAGCCCCGGGGGGGATGGCTACACCTTC

D: -
size: -
V: TRBV4-2
J: TRBJ2-6
CDR3: CASSQESGAGANVLTF
DNA: TGTGCCAGCAGCCAAGAATCGGGGGCTGGGGCCAACGTCCTGACTTTC

D: -
size: -
V: TRBV27
J: TRBJ2-7
CDR3: CASSSGQNDYEQYF
DNA: TGTGCCAGCAGTTCCGGACAGAACGACTACGAGCAGTACTTC

D: -
size: once
V: TRBV2
J: TRBJ1-2
CDR3: CASSDGGTGYTF
DNA: TGTGCCAGCAGTGACGGTGGTACTGGCTACACCTTC

D: TRBD2
size: -
V: TRBV9
J: TRBJ2-3
CDR3: CASSVGLAGEDTQYF
DNA: TGTGCCAGCAGCGTTGGACTAGCGGGAGAAGATACGCAGTATTTT

D: -
size: -
V: TRBV5-1
J: TRBJ1-1
CDR3: CASSYGTGGTEAFF
DNA: TGCGCCAGCAGCTATGGAACGGGGGGGACTGAAGCTTTCTTT

D: TRBD1
size: few
V: TRBV5-1
J: TRBJ1-1
CDR3: CASRRDREYTEAFF
DNA: TGCGCCAGCAGACGGGACAGAGAATACACTGAAGCTTTCTTT

D: -
size: few
V: TRBV13
J: TRBJ2-7
CDR3: CASSFYTGGKYYEQYF
DNA: TGTGCCAGCAGCTTCTATACAGGCGGAAAATACTACGAGCAGTACTTC

D: TRBD1
size: -
V: TRBV30
J: TRBJ1-3
CDR3: CAWSVWDRVSGNTIYF
DNA: TGTGCCTGGAGTGTATGGGACAGGGTCTCGGGAAACACCATATATTTT

D: -
size: -
V: TRBV14
J: TRBJ2-2
CDR3: CASSQVRSGELFF
DNA: TGTGCCAGCAGCCAAGTCCGTTCCGGGGAGCTGTTTTTT

D: -
size: -
V: TRBV7-9
J: TRBJ1-6
CDR3: CASSAGQVDSPLHF
DNA: TGTGCCAGCAGCGCAGGGCAGGTGGACTCACCCCTCCACTTT

D: TRBD1
size: -
V: TRBV27
J: TRBJ2-7
CDR3: CASSLRAGGTYEQYF
DNA: TGTGCCAGCAGTTTACGGGCAGGGGGAACCTACGAGCAGTACTTC

D: TRBD2
size: -
V: TRBV2
J: TRBJ2-7
CDR3: CASSDELAGRPYEQYF
DNA: TGTGCCAGCAGTGATGAACTAGCGGGAAGACCCTACGAGCAGTACTTC

D: TRBD2
size: -
V: TRBV10-2
J: TRBJ2-2
CDR3: CASGGTSGNTGELFF
DNA: TGCGCCAGCGGGGGGACTAGCGGGAACACCGGGGAGCTGTTTTTT

D: TRBD1
size: -
V: TRBV5-1
J: TRBJ1-3
CDR3: CASSSTGTGVNTIYF
DNA: TGCGCCAGCAGTTCTACCGGGACAGGGGTAAACACCATATATTTT

D: TRBD2
size: few
V: TRBV15
J: TRBJ2-7
CDR3: CATSREPSGRDEQYF
DNA: TGTGCCACCAGCAGAGAACCTAGCGGGAGGGACGAGCAGTACTTC

D: -
size: -
V: TRBV28
J: TRBJ1-3
CDR3: CASRPRGRNTIYF
DNA: TGTGCCAGCAGACCGAGGGGGAGAAACACCATATATTTT

D: TRBD1
size: -
V: TRBV30
J: TRBJ1-1
CDR3: CAWSRQGTWGHEAFF
DNA: TGTGCCTGGAGTAGACAGGGTACGTGGGGTCATGAAGCTTTCTTT

D: -
size: -
V: TRBV5-4
J: TRBJ1-1
CDR3: CASSSPLTGNTEAFF
DNA: TGTGCCAGCAGCTCCCCCTTGACAGGTAACACTGAAGCTTTCTTT

D: TRBD1
size: once
V: TRBV7-2
J: TRBJ2-1
CDR3: CASSFPGQGARDEQFF
DNA: TGTGCCAGCAGCTTCCCGGGACAGGGGGCGCGAGATGAGCAGTTCTTC

D: TRBD2
size: -
V: TRBV10-2
J: TRBJ2-7
CDR3: CASSPAGTAYEQYF
DNA: TGCGCCAGCAGTCCAGCGGGAACCGCCTACGAGCAGTACTTC

D: TRBD2
size: -
V: TRBV5-1
J: TRBJ2-3
CDR3: CASSLRSLAGDRDTQYF
DNA: TGCGCCAGCAGCCTACGCTCCCTAGCGGGAGACAGAGATACGCAGTATTTT

D: -
size: -
V: TRBV6-1
J: TRBJ1-1
CDR3: CASSERVGGNTEAFF
DNA: TGTGCCAGCAGTGAAAGAGTGGGGGGGAACACTGAAGCTTTCTTT

D: -
size: -
V: TRBV3-1/TRBV3-2
J: TRBJ1-1
CDR3: CASSQESGVRTEAFF
DNA: TGTGCCAGCAGCCAAGAATCAGGGGTTCGGACTGAAGCTTTCTTT

D: -
size: -
V: TRBV13
J: TRBJ2-7
CDR3: CASSLVGAGVTYEQYF
DNA: TGTGCCAGCAGCTTAGTGGGGGCAGGGGTTACCTACGAGCAGTACTTC

D: -
size: -
V: TRBV13
J: TRBJ2-7
CDR3: CASSSPTSSLEQYF
DNA: TGTGCCAGCAGCTCCCCGACTAGTTCGCTCGAGCAGTACTTC

D: TRBD2
size: -
V: TRBV10-3
J: TRBJ2-1
CDR3: CASRTSGASYNEQFF
DNA: TGTGCCTCCCGGACTAGCGGAGCCTCCTACAATGAGCAGTTCTTC

D: -
size: -
V: TRBV5-5
J: TRBJ2-2
CDR3: CASSSRGPNTGELFF
DNA: TGTGCCAGCAGCTCGCGGGGTCCGAACACCGGGGAGCTGTTTTTT

D: -
size: once
V: TRBV30
J: TRBJ2-3
CDR3: CAWSVRWSLSDTQYF
DNA: TGTGCCTGGAGTGTACGGTGGTCACTGTCAGATACGCAGTATTTT

D: -
size: -
V: TRBV19
J: TRBJ1-5
CDR3: CASSPPRSGRANQPQHF
DNA: TGTGCCAGTAGTCCCCCACGTTCGGGAAGGGCAAATCAGCCCCAGCATTTT

D: TRBD2
size: -
V: TRBV25-1
J: TRBJ2-1
CDR3: CASSAATSGDNEQFF
DNA: TGTGCCAGCAGTGCCGCAACTAGCGGAGACAATGAGCAGTTCTTC

D: TRBD2
size: -
V: TRBV14
J: TRBJ2-7
CDR3: CASSQSGRLPYEQYF
DNA: TGTGCCAGCAGCCAAAGCGGGAGGCTACCCTACGAGCAGTACTTC

D: -
size: -
V: TRBV19
J: TRBJ1-2
CDR3: CASSIADPGGFYGYTF
DNA: TGTGCCAGTAGTATAGCGGACCCGGGGGGCTTCTATGGCTACACCTTC